This T cell receptor (beta chain) was sequenced for a study of Ad26.COV2.S vaccination and SARS-CoV-2 variants (dated by TCRdb to the early 2020s). Regarding the study in general: Vaccine-arm donors came from COV1001, a multicentre, randomized, double-blind, placebo-controlled phase I-IIa trial of Ad26.COV2.S in healthy adults. Investigators did not know the trial group allocation while performing experiments and assessing outcomes. Ad26.COV2.S was given intramuscularly at 5x10^10 or 1x10^11 viral particles, as a single shot or as two shots 56 days apart. Trial participants were randomized into five groups of five, in which low-dose or high-dose Ad26.COV2.S was given once or twice, or placebo was given on both occasions. A total of 32 samples were included in the TCR-sequenced set, comprising some 20 Ad26.COV2.S vaccine recipients, 5 placebo recipients and 8 SARS-CoV-2 convalescent individuals. The specificity and breadth of SARS-CoV-2-reactive T cell receptors after Ad26.COV2.S vaccination were assessed by TCRbeta repertoire sequencing. Broad study findings and their caveats: The authors noted that the TCR breadth and depth analyses may have underestimated total T cell responses. The study lacked the statistical power to compare responses across vaccine doses or regimens. Comparable non-spike TCR breadth was observed between vaccine and placebo recipients, consistent with only spike being contained in the vaccine. After vaccination, spike-specific CD8+ and CD4+ T cell responses were reported to show substantial breadth. Spike-specific TCR breadth was higher in Ad26.COV2.S recipients than in placebo recipients (P = 0.0014).

About this clone itself: Its antigen is currently not known. No base quality information exists; no much larger clone differs at one position.

The sample's treatment or condition label, decoded: 19 received Ad26.COV2.S at low or high dose, single or two shots; about 5 received placebo; per-sample allocation not given. For vaccine and placebo recipients, the sequenced repertoires came from samples collected on day 63 after the first injection. In Cohort 1b, about 27 adults aged 18-55 years were enrolled at a single site in Boston, USA, between 29 July and 7 August 2020. Ad26.COV2.S consisted of a replication-incompetent adenovirus type 26 vector by which a prefusion-stabilized SARS-CoV-2 spike protein from the original Wuhan strain was expressed. TCRbeta CDR3 regions were sequenced with the immunoSEQ Assay. After extraction, genomic DNA underwent amplification by bias-controlled multiplex PCR, followed by high-throughput sequencing. The authors' pipeline ran thus. To quantify the absolute abundance of every unique TCRbeta CDR3 region, sequences were collapsed and filtered. T cell fraction was estimated by normalization of TCRbeta template counts to usable DNA, with usable DNA being measured through amplification of reference genes present in all nucleated cells. Repertoire TCRs were annotated as SARS-CoV-2-specific when V gene, CDR3 amino acid sequence and J gene were exactly matched to a known reactive TCR set. MIRA supplied the reference SARS-CoV-2 TCR set, which was filtered for enrichment in COVID-19-positive ImmuneCODE repertoires so that public or cross-reactive TCRs were removed. Based on the MIRA antigens, annotated TCRs were further analysed at the level of specific ORF or position within ORF. Breadth was defined as annotated unique rearrangements over total unique productive rearrangements; depth was the summed frequency of those rearrangements. Two-sided Wilcoxon rank-sum tests were applied when comparing TCR breadth between groups. TCRdb re-hosts the immuneACCESS table, in-frame sequences only. Its copies lack some clones; in the studies checked, an unresolved V gene accounts for under half of them, and the cause for the rest is not known. Clone size and V and J calls were adopted from that table, with D and trimming inferred from the DNA. For this sample the table gives around 310,000 clones, of which roughly 88% were detected only once. The ten most abundant clones make up roughly 6% of the sample.

Sequencing used peripheral blood, obtained in a trial of Ad26.COV2.S vaccine versus placebo. The receptor was isolated from a person between 18 and 65 years old who received the Ad26.COV2.S COVID-19 vaccine or a placebo.

The CDR3 reads as follows: CASLPGLIADTQYF. At the DNA level, the sequence is TGTGCCTCCCTCCCGGGCCTCATCGCGGATACGCAGTATTTT. The rearranged segments are TRBV30 and TRBJ2-3, with no confident D gene call. A distance of 20 bases separates the germline ends of V and J, which lose 7 bases and 6 bases respectively. Sequences GTSNPN (CDR1) and SVGIG (CDR2) are obtained from the germline V gene (reference sequence). Reading from cysteine to phenylalanine, the CDR3 counts 14 amino acids. The entry retains the CDR3 DNA only, 42 bases that are in frame from base 1.